Listed below are T cell receptor beta chains from one sample, sequenced in a study of blood T cells in healthy people across ages. In TCRdb, the 5' RACE reads were re-called with MiXCR into one record per CDR3 protein. This table has 650,000 to 1,000,000 distinct CDR3 sequences, roughly 35% appearing once. The material sequenced was blood. The receptor source for this set is a man younger than 30 in good health. Both conserved end residues are part of each CDR3. D genes are given only for firm matches. Part of the rows lack a size; the others show once, few, many or a class for expanded clones.

v_gene	j_gene	d_gene	abundance	CDR3nt	CDR3aa
TRBV6-6	TRBJ2-3	-	few	TGTGCCAGCAGTTCCACCCGGGGAACAGATACGCAGTATTTT	CASSSTRGTDTQYF
TRBV7-6	TRBJ2-7	-	few	TGTGCCAGCAGCTTAGAACGGGGGCCCTACGAGCAGTACTTC	CASSLERGPYEQYF
TRBV2	TRBJ1-1	-	-	TGTGCCAGCAGTCCTTGGAGGGGCAGGAACACTGAAGCTTTCTTT	CASSPWRGRNTEAFF
TRBV12-3/TRBV12-4	TRBJ2-3	-	many	TGTGCCAGCAGTTTAGGGGTTACTACCGATACGCAGTATTTT	CASSLGVTTDTQYF
TRBV12-3/TRBV12-4	TRBJ2-7	-	-	TGTGCCAGCAGTCTGCAGGAGTACGAGCAGTACTTC	CASSLQEYEQYF
TRBV4-1	TRBJ1-2	-	few	TGCGCCAGCAGCCAAGAAAGGGCGGACCCCTATGGCTACACCTTC	CASSQERADPYGYTF
TRBV7-3	TRBJ2-3	TRBD2	-	TGTGCCAGCAGCGGGGGGGAGAGCGCCACAGATACGCAGTATTTT	CASSGGESATDTQYF
TRBV5-1	TRBJ2-7	-	once	TGCGCCAGCAGCTTGGGGAGGGGGACTGGGGGACGAGATGAGCAGTACTTC	CASSLGRGTGGRDEQYF
TRBV6-2/TRBV6-3	TRBJ2-7	-	-	TGTGCCAGCAAGGGGTCAGCGGTCTACGAGCAGTACTTC	CASKGSAVYEQYF
TRBV4-3	TRBJ2-1	TRBD2	-	TGCGCCAGCAGCCAAGGAACCTACGGGACTAGCGATGATGAGCAGTTCTTC	CASSQGTYGTSDDEQFF
TRBV12-3/TRBV12-4	TRBJ2-7	TRBD1	-	TGTGCCAGCAGTGGGGGACAGGCTATATTCTCCTACGAGCAGTACTTC	CASSGGQAIFSYEQYF
TRBV6-5	TRBJ1-1	-	few	TGTGCCAGCAATAAAGGACAGAACACTGAAGCTTTCTTT	CASNKGQNTEAFF
TRBV5-1	TRBJ1-1	-	-	TGCGCCAGCACCTTTGGGCAGCTAAACACTGAAGCTTTCTTT	CASTFGQLNTEAFF
TRBV7-3	TRBJ2-1	TRBD1	many	TGTGCCAGCAGCTCATACGACCGGGACAGGGTAGACGGTGAGCAGTTCTTC	CASSSYDRDRVDGEQFF
TRBV20-1	TRBJ1-5	-	few	TGCAGTGCTTTAGAAATCGCTAGCAATCAGCCCCAGCATTTT	CSALEIASNQPQHF
TRBV6-2/TRBV6-3	TRBJ2-7	-	-	TGTGCCAGCAATCCGGGACCGAGCTCCTACGAGCAGTACTTC	CASNPGPSSYEQYF
TRBV25-1	TRBJ1-2	-	-	TGTGCCAGCCTTAGTGACTATGGCTACACCTTC	CASLSDYGYTF
TRBV6-2/TRBV6-3	TRBJ1-5	-	-	TGTGCCAGCAGTTACACCCTAAGCGCAGGGCTCCGCAATCAGCCCCAGCATTTT	CASSYTLSAGLRNQPQHF
TRBV7-2	TRBJ2-3	TRBD1	-	TGTGCCAGCAGCAGTCAGACAGGGGGCAGTACAGATACGCAGTATTTT	CASSSQTGGSTDTQYF
TRBV6-1	TRBJ2-7	TRBD2	-	TGTGCCAGCAGGCTGGAGGGGACTAGCGAGTGGGGCTCCTACGAGCAGTACTTC	CASRLEGTSEWGSYEQYF
TRBV19	TRBJ1-5	-	few	TGTGCCAGTAGTATAGGTTCGGACAGTCTAAATCAGCCCCAGCATTTT	CASSIGSDSLNQPQHF
TRBV15	TRBJ1-1	-	-	TGTGCCACCAGCAGGGAATACAATCTGAACACTGAAGCTTTCTTT	CATSREYNLNTEAFF
TRBV12-3/TRBV12-4	TRBJ2-1	-	-	TGTGCCAGCAGTTTAGGTCAGGGGCTGAACAATGAGCAGTTCTTC	CASSLGQGLNNEQFF
TRBV6-5	TRBJ1-4	-	-	TGTGCCAGCAGTTATGGCCCAACTAATGAAAAACTGTTTTTT	CASSYGPTNEKLFF
TRBV12-3/TRBV12-4	TRBJ2-2	-	-	TGTGCCAGCAGTTCCACACTCACCGGGGAGCTGTTTTTT	CASSSTLTGELFF
TRBV4-1	TRBJ1-2	-	many	TGCGCCAGCAGCCAAGATCAGGCTCGTGGCTACACCTTC	CASSQDQARGYTF
TRBV21-1	TRBJ1-2	-	few	TGTGCCAGCAGGGAGGGGGACAGCCATAACTATGGCTACACCTTC	CASREGDSHNYGYTF
TRBV5-1	TRBJ2-3	-	many	TGCGCCAGCAGCTCACTAGGAGGAGGCACAGATACGCAGTATTTT	CASSSLGGGTDTQYF
TRBV6-6	TRBJ2-2	-	few	TGTGCCAGCAACTTACAGTACACCGGGGAGCTGTTTTTT	CASNLQYTGELFF
TRBV28	TRBJ1-5	-	many	TGTGCCAGCACACCACGGAACGGAGGGTGGGATCAGCCCCAGCATTTT	CASTPRNGGWDQPQHF
TRBV12-3/TRBV12-4	TRBJ2-5	-	few	TGTGCCAGCAGCACAAACAGGGGAGGGCAAGAGACCCAGTACTTC	CASSTNRGGQETQYF
TRBV10-3	TRBJ1-4	-	-	TGTGCCATCAGTGCCAAGACGGGGAGTAATGAAAAACTGTTTTTT	CAISAKTGSNEKLFF
TRBV27	TRBJ2-3	-	-	TGTGCCAGCAGTCCCCGGGACGGGGTATCGTGGACCAACACAGATACGCAGTATTTT	CASSPRDGVSWTNTDTQYF
TRBV30	TRBJ2-7	TRBD1	-	TGTGCCTGGAGTGGGACAGGGGTCGGCGAGCAGTACTTC	CAWSGTGVGEQYF
TRBV28	TRBJ1-1	-	few	TGTGCCAGCAGTTTACGGGGCGGGGAAGCTTTCTTT	CASSLRGGEAFF
TRBV2	TRBJ2-4	-	few	TGTGCCAGCAGAGGGGACCGGGGCAATACAAACATTCAGTACTTC	CASRGDRGNTNIQYF
TRBV12-3/TRBV12-4	TRBJ2-5	TRBD2	many	TGTGCCAGCAGGGGCGGGGGTTTGCAAGAGACCCAGTACTTC	CASRGGGLQETQYF
TRBV12-3/TRBV12-4	TRBJ2-7	-	-	TGTACCAGCAGTTTAAGGACGGGGGGCTTTTACGAGCAGTACTTC	CTSSLRTGGFYEQYF